This entry describes one TCR beta chain. Its antigen is as yet unknown. This sample was included in a study of regulatory T cells in long-lasting Graves disease. Study results and limitations: The study found lower TCR diversity in persistent Graves' patients than in newly diagnosed ones. Persistent disease samples used TRBV28, TRBJ1-2 and TRBJ2-5 preferentially.

The CDR3 is made up of 13 amino acids. Germline lookup yields CDR1 LNHDA and CDR2 SQIVND (reference sequence). The trim removed 8 bases at V and 6 bases at J, leaving 3 bases unmatched. Combining iRepertoire HTBI primers with Arm-PCR of CDR3 regions, the authors built TCR beta libraries. Under the authors' procedure: Across all samples, about 62 TRBV segments and about 14 TRBJ segments were identified. TCRdb processed the multiplex PCR reads anew with MiXCR; each CDR3 protein has one entry. TCRdb's processing, not the authors' own work, is the source of the V and J calls. Of about 460,000 distinct CDR3 sequences in the sample, about 20% were seen once. Regarding time point: persistent/refractory GD, antithyroid drugs over 5 years with positive TRAb. Isolated PBMC RNA provided the starting material for the TCR library.

The chain joins TRBV19 to TRBJ1-4; the match to TRBD1 covers 10 bases. The source was peripheral blood mononuclear cells (PBMCs), collected when the disease was refractory, from a patient treated with antithyroid drugs. The clonotype comes from a female donor with Graves disease. The CDR3 DNA follows: TGTGCCAGTGGGACAGGGGAGGATGAAAAACTGTTTTTT. Encoded protein: CASGTGEDEKLFF. Full variable domain (rest looked up from reference TRBV19 and TRBJ1-4): DGGITQSPKYLFRKEGQNVTLSCEQNLNHDAMYWYRQDPGQGLRLIYYSQIVNDFQKGDIAEGYSVSREKKESFPLTVTSAQKNPTAFYLCASGTGEDEKLFFGSGTQLSVL.